These 17 T cell receptor beta chains share one sample of origin, sequenced in a study of CD8+ T cells in alopecia areata. Treatment here: oral pan-JAK inhibitor, 5-10 mg twice daily. As the sequencing template, cDNA was produced by extracting RNA and reverse transcribing it. Generated by immunoSEQ multiplex PCR, the TCRdb table keeps only in-frame clones and is missing some. The sample includes about 140,000 clones, 85% to 90% seen only once; the top ten take around 14%. This specimen consisted of CD8+ T cells sorted from blood, obtained at week 4, from a patient treated with tofacitinib. The origin of the receptors is a human donor with alopecia areata.

In this sample, this clone turned up a few times. The J gene is TRBJ2-7, the V gene TRBV4-1; tentative D call: TRBD1 (6 bases). Trimming stripped 4 bases from V and 4 bases from J, with 14 bases between. The germline V gene encodes CDR1 MGHRA and CDR2 YSYEKL. This CDR3 has 14 amino acids. The CDR3 DNA reads TGCGCCAGCAGCCCAGGGGTGTCGGGGTACGAGCAGTACTTC. Encoded protein: CASSPGVSGYEQYF.

This clone turned up a few times. The chain combines TRBV5-4 with TRBJ2-1; D not certain. CDR1 is SGHNT and CDR2 is YYREEE in the germline V gene (reference sequence). V was cut by 0 bases and J by 4 bases, with 11 bases left in between. The CDR3 has 15 residues. The CDR3: CASSLGLSEYNEQFF. The CDR3 coding sequence is TGTGCCAGCAGCTTGGGATTATCGGAATACAATGAGCAGTTCTTC.

The chain couples TRBV9 to TRBJ2-3, with TRBD2 matching 11 bases. This CDR3 has 15 amino acids. Per germline, CDR1 SGDLS and CDR2 YYNGEE. The junction had 5 bases not matched to a gene; V was cut back by 4 bases and J by 4 bases. The CDR3 bases are TGTGCCAGCAGCTTTAGCGGGAGGGCCGCAGATACGCAGTATTTT. Protein sequence: CASSFSGRAADTQYF.

V is TRBV19 and J is TRBJ2-2; TRBD1 aligns across 9 bases. There are 15 residues in the CDR3. Trimming took 5 bases from V and 4 from J; bases not matched to a gene: 5. Germline values: CDR1 LNHDA, CDR2 SQIVND (reference sequence). The CDR3 loop reads CASSVGTGSTGELFF. The CDR3 region has the DNA TGTGCCAGTAGTGTAGGGACAGGGTCCACCGGGGAGCTGTTTTTT.

A single count supports this clone. The gene calls are TRBV7-3 and TRBJ2-3; tentatively, D is TRBD1 (5 bases). Germline V CDR1 and CDR2: SGHTA, FQGTGA. V lost 0 bases, J lost 4 bases, and 14 bases lay in between. The CDR3 is made up of 16 amino acids. The CDR3 DNA sequence: TGTGCCAGCAGCTTAACAGGGGCTCTTGGGGCAGATACGCAGTATTTT. As protein: CASSLTGALGADTQYF.

The rearrangement links TRBV4-1 to TRBJ2-7, with no clear D. The CDR3 has 13 amino acids. In germline, CDR1 is MGHRA, CDR2 YSYEKL. Trimming stripped 1 base from V and 3 bases from J, with 7 bases between. As DNA, the CDR3 is TGCGCCAGCAGCCAAGGTGCAAACTACGAGCAGTACTTC. Translating gives CASSQGANYEQYF.

The genes are TRBV19 and TRBJ2-7; D tentatively fits TRBD1 or TRBD2 (5 bases each). In germline, CDR1 is LNHDA, CDR2 SQIVND (reference sequence). V dropped 3 bases and J dropped 6 bases, with 6 bases sitting between them. The CDR3 sequence is 11 residues long. The CDR3 sequence is CASSMGVEQYF. As DNA, the CDR3 is TGTGCCAGTAGTATGGGGGTCGAGCAGTACTTC. Based on the CDR3 plus reference TRBV19 and TRBJ2-7, the full variable domain is DGGITQSPKYLFRKEGQNVTLSCEQNLNHDAMYWYRQDPGQGLRLIYYSQIVNDFQKGDIAEGYSVSREKKESFPLTVTSAQKNPTAFYLCASSMGVEQYFGPGTRLTVT.

This chain connects TRBV5-1 to TRBJ1-5; D remains unclear. With 0 bases removed from V and 8 bases from J, the gap between germline ends came to 9 bases. The CDR3 covers 13 residues. Germline V gene sequence: CDR1 SGHRS, CDR2 YFSETQ. Here the CDR3 DNA reads TGCGCCAGCAGCTTGGTACCGCTCGAGCCCCAGCATTTT. It specifies CASSLVPLEPQHF.

Regarding this clone: Distinct nucleotide sequences in the sample also encode this CDR3. The genes are TRBV10-3 and TRBJ2-1, with 8 nucleotides matching TRBD1. Trimming removed 3 bases from V and 0 bases from J; junction bases left unmatched: 1. CDR1 ENHRY and CDR2 SYGVKD come from the germline V gene. CDR3 length: 15 amino acids. The CDR3 spells CAISEGQGSYNEQFF. The CDR3 nucleotides read TGTGCCATCAGTGAAGGACAGGGCTCCTACAATGAGCAGTTCTTC.

This chain links TRBV9 with TRBJ1-1, with D maybe TRBD1 (5 bases). Germline lookup yields CDR1 SGDLS and CDR2 YYNGEE. This CDR3 has 14 residues. V shed 3 bases and J shed 3 bases, with 12 bases lying between them. CDR3 sequence reads: CASSEYRGYTEAFF. Here the CDR3 DNA reads TGTGCCAGCAGCGAGTACCGGGGGTACACTGAAGCTTTCTTT.

As regards this clone: A junction boundary mismatches the germline segment, possibly from a read error. In nucleotides, the CDR3 is TGCAGCGTTATCGGGATCGGCGGTGAAAAACTGGTTTTT. This encodes CSVIGIGGEKLVF. This chain connects TRBV29-1 to TRBJ1-4; no reliable D call. Germline V lookup: CDR1 SQVTM, CDR2 ANQGSEA. This CDR3 has 13 residues.

This sequence joins TRBV7-9 and TRBJ1-1; no definite D call. The CDR3 runs to 14 residues. Germline lookup yields CDR1 SEHNR and CDR2 FQNEAQ (reference sequence). V was clipped by 7 bases and J by 0 bases, with 12 bases between them. CDR3 protein: CASTPSELNTEAFF. CDR3 DNA: TGTGCCAGCACCCCTTCTGAGCTGAACACTGAAGCTTTCTTT.

This chain links TRBV4-1 with TRBJ2-7, with a possible D match to TRBD2 (5 bases). The CDR3 extends over 16 amino acids. Germline assignment: CDR1 MGHRA and CDR2 YSYEKL. With 2 bases removed from V and 3 bases from J, the gap between germline ends came to 17 bases. The CDR3, as DNA: TGCGCCAGCAGCCAAAAGGGCGGCCCGGGAAACTACGAGCAGTACTTC. Encoded protein: CASSQKGGPGNYEQYF.

The CDR3 nucleotides read TGCAGCGCTGACAGGGGGCAGAACAATGAGCAGTTCTTC. Protein product: CSADRGQNNEQFF. The chain carries TRBV29-1 and TRBJ2-1; TRBD1 matches 10 bases. Germline V gene data show CDR1 as SQVTM and CDR2 as ANQGSEA. This CDR3 spans 13 amino acids. V lost 7 bases to trimming and J lost 5 bases; unmatched junction nucleotides: 5.

The chain combines TRBV14 with TRBJ1-1, with a tentative D call TRBD1 (5 bases). Germline CDR1 reads SGHDN; CDR2 reads FVKESK. Trimming left V 5 bases short and J 7 bases short, with 11 bases between. CDR3 length equals 12 residues. The DNA for the CDR3 is TGTGCCAGCAGCTTAGGACAAATTGAAGCTTTCTTT. This gives the protein CASSLGQIEAFF. Together with reference TRBV14 and TRBJ1-1, the CDR3 gives the full variable domain: EAGVTQFPSHSVIEKGQTVTLRCDPISGHDNLYWYRRVMGKEIKFLLHFVKESKQDESGMPNNRFLAERTGGTYSTLKVQPAELEDSGVYFCASSLGQIEAFFGQGTRLTVV.

The chain joins TRBV11-2 to TRBJ1-1; D is ambiguous. V gave up 1 base and J gave up 0 bases, with 6 bases separating them. Germline V gene sequence: CDR1 SGHAT, CDR2 FQNNGV. This CDR3 has 14 residues. The CDR3 nucleotides are TGTGCCAGCAGCTTAGTCGTACTGAACACTGAAGCTTTCTTT. It is translated as CASSLVVLNTEAFF.

The chain is built from TRBV7-9 and TRBJ2-4; the D gene is possibly TRBD2 (6 bases). CDR3 length: 13 amino acids. Trimming pared 5 bases from V and 4 bases from J, leaving 9 bases between. Looked up from germline, CDR1 is SEHNR and CDR2 is FQNEAQ (reference sequence). CDR3 in amino acids: CASSPRGKNIQYF. CDR3 nucleotides: TGTGCCAGCAGCCCTCGGGGGAAAAACATTCAGTACTTC. The full variable domain, in which reference TRBV7-9 and TRBJ2-4 provide the parts outside the CDR3, is DTGVSQNPRHKITKRGQNVTFRCDPISEHNRLYWYRQTLGQGPEFLTYFQNEAQLEKSRLLSDRFSAERPKGSFSTLEIQRTEQGDSAMYLCASSPRGKNIQYFGAGTRLSVL.